These 5 T cell receptor beta chains came from one sample sequenced in a study of T cell responses to AZD1222 COVID-19 vaccine. Profiling relied on immunoSEQ multiplex PCR, and the TCRdb table lists in-frame clones only, not all of them. The sample contains about 110,000 clones, around 90% of which appear only once. This specimen was peripheral blood, taken on day 0 of AZD1222 vaccination. These receptors came from an adult in good health.

The table lists this clone with a count of one. CDR3 DNA sequence: TGTGCCAGCAGCCTGAGACAGGGGGCAGGTGAAAAACTGTTTTTT. Translating it yields CASSLRQGAGEKLFF. V and J are TRBV5-4 and TRBJ1-4; 10 nucleotides match TRBD1. This CDR3 is 15 amino acids long. CDR1 and CDR2 from the germline V gene are SGHNT and YYREEE (reference sequence). V shed 4 bases, J shed 7 bases, and the junction held 7 bases outside the gene matches.

The gene calls are TRBV11-2 and TRBJ2-2; D assignment may be TRBD1 or TRBD2 (5 bases each). Per germline, CDR1 SGHAT and CDR2 FQNNGV. V gave up 2 bases and J gave up 6 bases, with 10 bases separating them. The CDR3 extends over 14 amino acids. This CDR3 is CASSLSRGAGELFF. The DNA of the CDR3 is TGTGCCAGCAGCTTATCCCGGGGCGCCGGGGAGCTGTTTTTT.

This chain joins TRBV13 and TRBJ1-1; a weak D match, TRBD1 (6 bases). Trimming shortened V by 3 bases and J by 4 bases, and 12 bases separated the two germline ends. The V gene's germline CDR1 is PRHDT and CDR2 FYEKMQ (reference sequence). The CDR3 totals 14 residues. The CDR3: CASSFRGAGTEAFF. CDR3 coding DNA: TGTGCCAGCAGCTTTCGGGGGGCGGGCACTGAAGCTTTCTTT.

This clone was observed a single time. The genes are TRBV7-2 and TRBJ1-4, with 8 bases that match TRBD1. Unmatched junction bases numbered 12, after V lost 4 bases and J lost 8 bases. Germline loops: CDR1 SGHTA, CDR2 FQGNSA. The CDR3 has 16 amino acids. In DNA form, the CDR3 reads TGTGCCAGCAGCTCGGCAGGGGGCTCCCTGAACGAAAAACTGTTTTTT. This encodes CASSSAGGSLNEKLFF. Using reference TRBV7-2 and TRBJ1-4 for the parts outside the CDR3, the full variable domain is GAGVSQSPSNKVTEKGKDVELRCDPISGHTALYWYRQSLGQGLEFLIYFQGNSAPDKSGLPSDRFSAERTGGSVSTLTIQRTQQEDSAVYLCASSSAGGSLNEKLFFGSGTQLSVL.

The chain joins TRBV20-1 to TRBJ2-7; possible D gene TRBD1, 6 bases. CDR3 length: 11 amino acids. Germline CDR1 reads DFQATT; CDR2 reads SNEGSKA (reference sequence). The V end was cut by 2 bases, the J end by 4 bases, with 6 bases between. The CDR3 nucleotides read TGCAGTGCTAGAAGGGGGTACGAGCAGTACTTC. This codes for CSARRGYEQYF.